Shown below are 24 T cell receptor beta chains from a single sample sequenced in a study of blood T cell repertoires in COVID-19. TCRdb's table, derived via immunoSEQ multiplex PCR, lists solely in-frame clones and lacks some. The sample lists roughly 57,000 clones; 80% to 90% were seen once. The material sequenced was peripheral blood. The receptors come from a human donor in a cohort sampled during active COVID-19.

The chain joins TRBV9 to TRBJ2-4; 7 bases align to TRBD1. Germline V CDR1 and CDR2: SGDLS, YYNGEE. The CDR3 length is 14 residues. V gave up 2 bases and J gave up 8 bases; unmatched junction bases: 7. Here the CDR3 reads CASSVETGYDIQYF. For the CDR3, the DNA is TGTGCCAGCAGCGTGGAGACAGGGTATGACATTCAGTACTTC.

The genes are TRBV2 and TRBJ1-2, with TRBD1 as a possible D gene (5 bases). The CDR3 length is 14 residues. V lost 4 bases and J lost 4, with 13 bases in between. Germline V gives CDR1 SNHLY, CDR2 FYNNEI. The CDR3 spells CASSVGGAGYGYTF. The CDR3 coding sequence is TGTGCCAGCAGTGTCGGAGGGGCAGGCTATGGCTACACCTTC. The complete variable domain, with remaining parts taken from reference TRBV2 and TRBJ1-2, reads EPEVTQTPSHQVTQMGQEVILRCVPISNHLYFYWYRQILGQKVEFLVSFYNNEISEKSEIFDDQFSVERPDGSNFTLKIRSTKLEDSAMYFCASSVGGAGYGYTFGSGTRLTVV.

The chain combines TRBV6-5 with TRBJ2-3; 10 bases agree with TRBD2. The length of the CDR3 is 16 residues. After removal of 2 bases from V and 1 base from J, the junction contained 3 bases not matched to a gene. Germline assignment: CDR1 MNHEY and CDR2 SVGAGI. CDR3 in amino acids: CASSYRGLAGTDTQYF. Written as DNA, the CDR3 is TGTGCCAGCAGTTACCGCGGACTAGCGGGCACAGATACGCAGTATTTT.

The chain employs TRBV14 and TRBJ2-5; 9 bases fit TRBD1. CDR1 SGHDN and CDR2 FVKESK come from the germline V gene. The trim removed 8 bases at V and 4 bases at J, leaving 8 bases unmatched. The CDR3 extends over 14 amino acids. DNA for the CDR3: TGTGCCAGCCCGGTCCGGGACAGGGTAGAGACCCAGTACTTC. It encodes CASPVRDRVETQYF. Variable domain in full (rest from reference TRBV14 and TRBJ2-5): EAGVTQFPSHSVIEKGQTVTLRCDPISGHDNLYWYRRVMGKEIKFLLHFVKESKQDESGMPNNRFLAERTGGTYSTLKVQPAELEDSGVYFCASPVRDRVETQYFGPGTRLLVL.

This clone was detected only once. This rearrangement joins TRBV27 to TRBJ2-7, with D maybe TRBD1 (6 bases). The CDR3 extends over 13 amino acids. Germline V lookup: CDR1 MNHEY, CDR2 SMNVEV (reference sequence). V was cut by 6 bases and J by 2 bases, with 11 bases left in between. DNA of the CDR3: TGTGCCAGCAGACCAGGGGCCCCCTACGAGCAGTACTTC. Encoded protein: CASRPGAPYEQYF.

This rearrangement joins TRBV5-1 to TRBJ1-2, with D uncertain. The germline V and J ends were trimmed by 4 bases and 10 bases, with 23 bases remaining between them. Per the germline V gene, CDR1 is SGHRS and CDR2 is YFSETQ. The CDR3 length is 15 residues. DNA of the CDR3: TGCGCCAGCAGCCTGTTGGAGGCAGGACTTATGGACTACACCTTC. It is translated as CASSLLEAGLMDYTF.

The rearrangement joins TRBV19 to TRBJ2-2; TRBD1 agrees at 10 bases. The CDR3 consists of 16 residues. V shed 3 bases, J shed 5 bases, and the junction held 6 bases outside the gene matches. Germline V lookup: CDR1 LNHDA, CDR2 SQIVND (reference sequence). The CDR3 protein is CASSIRTGGDTGELFF. The CDR3 DNA sequence: TGTGCCAGTAGTATTCGGACAGGGGGAGATACCGGGGAGCTGTTTTTT.

The gene calls are TRBV7-2 and TRBJ1-1; D gene unclear. Germline V CDR1 and CDR2: SGHTA, FQGNSA. This CDR3 has 18 residues. V was clipped by 1 base and J by 4 bases, with 22 bases between them. CDR3 nucleotide sequence: TGTGCCAGCAGCTTAGTTCCCCCCCACGGGTACGGTGTCACTGAAGCTTTCTTT. Translated: CASSLVPPHGYGVTEAFF.

This chain uses TRBV7-8 with TRBJ1-4; 7 positions agree with TRBD1. Germline CDR1 SGHVS, CDR2 FQNEAQ. The CDR3 contains 16 residues. Trimming took 0 bases from V and 7 from J; bases not matched to a gene: 8. The CDR3 reads CASSLAANRGGEKLFF. The CDR3 DNA reads as TGTGCCAGCAGCTTAGCGGCTAACAGGGGAGGTGAAAAACTGTTTTTT.

The chain uses TRBV9 and TRBJ2-5, with 7 bases fitting TRBD2. Trimming at V came to 4 bases and at J to 4 bases, leaving 7 bases not matched to a gene. The CDR3 extends over 14 amino acids. Looked up from germline, CDR1 is SGDLS and CDR2 is YYNGEE. In DNA, the CDR3 is TGTGCCAGCAGCCCGGGGGGTCTTCGAGAGACCCAGTACTTC. This gives the protein CASSPGGLRETQYF. Complete variable domain (other parts from reference TRBV9 and TRBJ2-5): DSGVTQTPKHLITATGQRVTLRCSPRSGDLSVYWYQQSLDQGLQFLIQYYNGEERAKGNILERFSAQQFPDLHSELNLSSLELGDSALYFCASSPGGLRETQYFGPGTRLLVL.

The chain couples TRBV7-2 to TRBJ2-5, with D perhaps TRBD1 (5 bases). V lost 5 bases, J lost 1 base, and 11 bases lay in between. CDR1 SGHTA and CDR2 FQGNSA come from the germline V gene. The CDR3 has 14 residues. The CDR3 DNA reads TGTGCCAGCAGCCGCGGACAAGCCCAAGAGACCCAGTACTTC. Translated, it gives CASSRGQAQETQYF.

This clone was found a few times. This sequence joins TRBV7-9 and TRBJ2-3; D unresolved. CDR1 is SEHNR and CDR2 is FQNEAQ in the germline V gene (reference sequence). Between the trimmed V and J ends, which lost 3 bases and 4 bases, there was a span of 5 bases. The CDR3 extends over 12 amino acids. This CDR3 reads CASSFSADTQYF. CDR3 in DNA: TGTGCCAGCAGCTTTTCAGCAGATACGCAGTATTTT.

In nucleotides, the CDR3 is TGTGCCAGTAGCTCCGGGACAGCAGCGGATACGCAGTATTTT. Residues: CASSSGTAADTQYF. V usage is TRBV19 and J usage is TRBJ2-3; 7 bases are a match to TRBD1. CDR1 and CDR2 from the germline V gene are LNHDA and SQIVND (reference sequence). Trimming took 6 bases from V and 6 from J; bases not matched to a gene: 9. This CDR3 is 14 amino acids long.

This clone has just one count. The genes are TRBV3-1 (or the pseudogene TRBV3-2) and TRBJ1-2; 9 bases agree with TRBD1. The CDR3 is 14 residues long. V was clipped by 3 bases and J by 8 bases; unmatched bases: 7. The germline CDR1 and CDR2 sequences are LGHDT and YNNKEL (reference sequence). The CDR3, as DNA: TGTGCCAGCAGCCACAACAGGGGGCTTAGGGGCTACACCTTC. It specifies CASSHNRGLRGYTF.

The rearrangement joins TRBV29-1 to TRBJ2-7, with 12 bases matching TRBD1. CDR1 SQVTM and CDR2 ANQGSEA come from the germline V gene. The CDR3 is 15 residues long. Trimming at V came to 4 bases and at J to 3 bases, leaving 7 bases not matched to a gene. The CDR3 region is CSVGPGQGARYEQYF. DNA of the CDR3: TGCAGCGTTGGCCCGGGACAGGGGGCTCGCTACGAGCAGTACTTC.

With regard to this clone: The same CDR3 can be traced to other DNA sequences in this sample. The chain combines TRBV18 with TRBJ1-5; D not certain. The CDR3 contains 13 residues. V was pared by 2 bases and J by 7 bases, with 9 bases between. CDR1 and CDR2 (germline): KGHSH, LQKENI. DNA of the CDR3: TGTGCCAGCTCACCAGGGGAGGACCAGCCCCAGCATTTT. Amino acids: CASSPGEDQPQHF.

The rearrangement uses TRBV19 and TRBJ1-5; D is uncertain. The CDR3 length is 15 residues. Germline CDR1 reads LNHDA; CDR2 reads SQIVND (reference sequence). Trimming pared 0 bases from V and 0 bases from J, leaving 6 bases between. The CDR3 is CASSIEQISNQPQHF. DNA for the CDR3: TGTGCCAGTAGTATAGAACAGATTAGCAATCAGCCCCAGCATTTT.

The chain uses TRBV6-2 or TRBV6-3 and TRBJ2-3; 9 positions match TRBD2. V was pared by 6 bases and J by 4 bases, with 11 bases of the junction left unmatched. This CDR3 spans 16 amino acids. CDR1 MNHEY and CDR2 SVGEGT come from the germline V gene. The CDR3 loop reads CASSPGTGLAADTQYF. DNA of the CDR3: TGTGCCAGCAGCCCAGGAACGGGACTAGCCGCAGATACGCAGTATTTT.

This clone was counted a few times. The gene calls are TRBV6-5 and TRBJ1-2; TRBD1 agrees at 8 bases. The J segment lost 4 bases and the V segment lost 0 bases, leaving 7 bases of the junction unmatched. CDR3 length: 16 residues. CDR1 is MNHEY, CDR2 SVGAGI, per germline. CDR3 protein: CASSYSTGTGVYGYTF. CDR3 nucleotide sequence: TGTGCCAGCAGTTACTCGACCGGGACAGGAGTCTATGGCTACACCTTC.

V and J are TRBV29-1 and TRBJ1-1; tentatively, D is TRBD1 (6 bases). This CDR3 region has 12 residues. Per the germline V gene, CDR1 is SQVTM and CDR2 is ANQGSEA. The ends were cut back, 6 bases at V and 4 bases at J, with 12 bases in the middle. The CDR3 is CSVITGTTEAFF. The DNA of the CDR3 is TGCAGCGTCATTACAGGGACCACTGAAGCTTTCTTT.

This CDR3 reads CASSTSPGQRRETQYF. The CDR3 DNA reads as TGTGCCAGCAGCACCTCTCCGGGACAGAGGAGGGAGACCCAGTACTTC. The chain couples TRBV21-1 to TRBJ2-5; no DNA check was done on the table's D call, TRBD1. TRBV21-1 has pseudogene status. This CDR3 has 16 amino acids.

For the CDR3, the DNA is TGTGCCTGGGGACAGTCAAACATTCAGTACTTC. Protein product: CAWGQSNIQYF. The chain combines TRBV30 with TRBJ2-4; possible D gene TRBD1, 6 bases. The CDR3 covers 11 residues. Trimming took off 5 bases at V and 6 bases at J, with 8 bases between the two ends. CDR1 is GTSNPN and CDR2 is SVGIG in the germline V gene (reference sequence).

The CDR3, as DNA: TGCGCCAGCAGCATAGGAGGGCAGGCATCCTACGAGCAGTACTTC. As protein: CASSIGGQASYEQYF. V usage is TRBV5-1 and J usage is TRBJ2-7; the D gene is possibly TRBD2 (6 bases). CDR3 length: 15 amino acids. Germline V CDR1 and CDR2: SGHRS, YFSETQ. V was trimmed by 4 bases and J by 1 base, leaving 15 bases between them.

V gene TRBV24-1 combines with J gene TRBJ2-1, with TRBD1 identical over 8 bases. The CDR3 is 15 amino acids. The junction had 7 bases not matched to a gene; V was cut back by 3 bases and J by 7 bases. Germline lookup yields CDR1 KGHDR and CDR2 SFDVKD. This CDR3 reads CATSDPGQGVNEQFF. Written as DNA, the CDR3 is TGTGCCACCAGTGATCCCGGACAGGGTGTTAATGAGCAGTTCTTC.